This TCR beta chain was recovered during a study of identical twins. From the 5' RACE reads, TCRdb called clonotypes with MiXCR, one entry per CDR3 protein. Seen here are about 810,000 distinct CDR3 sequences, 9% to 15% observed once, and the top ten hold roughly 1.5%. The sample also formed part of further work on yellow fever vaccine responses in identical twins.

The TCR sequence derives from a woman younger than 35 in good health. The specimen sequenced was PBMCs.

The CDR3 DNA reads TGCAGTGCTACACCGGAGTGGGGAGGCGGAGAGACCCAGTACTTC. This sequence encodes CSATPEWGGGETQYF. This chain links TRBV20-1 with TRBJ2-5; TRBD2 might be the D (6 bases). CDR1 and CDR2 (germline): DFQATT, SNEGSKA (reference sequence). The CDR3 sequence is 15 residues long. Between the trimmed V and J ends, which lost 4 bases and 4 bases, there was a span of 19 bases.